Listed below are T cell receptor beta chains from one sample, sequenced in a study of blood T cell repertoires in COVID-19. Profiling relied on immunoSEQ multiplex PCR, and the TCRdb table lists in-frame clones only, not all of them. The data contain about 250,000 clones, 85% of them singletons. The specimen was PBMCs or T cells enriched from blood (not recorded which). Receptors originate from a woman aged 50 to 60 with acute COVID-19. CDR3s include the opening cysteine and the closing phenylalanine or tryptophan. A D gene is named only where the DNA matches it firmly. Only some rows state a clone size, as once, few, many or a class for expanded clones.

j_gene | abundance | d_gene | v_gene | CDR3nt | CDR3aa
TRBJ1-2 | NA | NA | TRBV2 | TGTGCCAGCACCCCAGGGCGAGGCTACACCTTC | CASTPGRGYTF
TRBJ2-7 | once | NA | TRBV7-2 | TGTGCCAGCAGCCTTCAGGAGGCGGGGGAGCAGTACTTC | CASSLQEAGEQYF
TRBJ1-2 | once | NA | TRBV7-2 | TGTGCCAGCAGCTTACGCGGCACCCCCTATGGCTACACCTTC | CASSLRGTPYGYTF
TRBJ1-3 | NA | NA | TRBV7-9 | TGTGCCAGCAGCCCATACCCGATCTTAGAAGGAAACACCATATATTTT | CASSPYPILEGNTIYF
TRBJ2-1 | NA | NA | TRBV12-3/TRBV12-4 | TGTGCCAGTTCGACTAATGAGCAGTTCTTC | CASSTNEQFF
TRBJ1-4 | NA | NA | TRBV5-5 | TGTGCCAGCAGCTTAGGTGGGGGCGAAGGAACTAATGAAAAACTGTTTTTT | CASSLGGGEGTNEKLFF
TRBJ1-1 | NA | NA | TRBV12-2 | TGTGCAAGTCGCCAGGGGTGGGCTTTCTTT | CASRQGWAFF
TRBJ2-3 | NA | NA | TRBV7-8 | TGTGCCAGTCATCAGGACAGCGCAAGGGCCACGCAGTATTTT | CASHQDSARATQYF
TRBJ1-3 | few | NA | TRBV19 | TGTGCCAGTAGCCCTACCGTTGAAAACACCATATATTTT | CASSPTVENTIYF
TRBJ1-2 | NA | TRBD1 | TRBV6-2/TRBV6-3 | TGTGCCAGCAGTGGGGGACAGCCCTATGGCTACACCTTC | CASSGGQPYGYTF
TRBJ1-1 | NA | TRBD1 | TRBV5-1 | TGCGCCAGCACCCTGACAGGGAGCACTGAAGCTTTCTTT | CASTLTGSTEAFF
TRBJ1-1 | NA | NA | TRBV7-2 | TGTGCCAGCAGCTCACTAGAGCGCCTGCCAGCTTTCTTT | CASSSLERLPAFF
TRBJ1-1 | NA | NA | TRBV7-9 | TGTGCCAGCAGCTTCGGTCAGGGTACGGACACTGAAGCTTTCTTT | CASSFGQGTDTEAFF
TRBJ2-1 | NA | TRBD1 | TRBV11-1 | TGTGCCAGCAGGACAGGGGCTGGGGGCTACAATGAGCAGTTCTTC | CASRTGAGGYNEQFF
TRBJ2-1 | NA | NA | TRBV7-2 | TGTGCCAGCAGCTTAGCGCTAATCGGTTACAATGAGCAGTTCTTC | CASSLALIGYNEQFF
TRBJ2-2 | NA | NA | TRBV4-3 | TGCGCCAGCAGCCAAGATCTAGCGCCCGGGGAGCTGTTTTTT | CASSQDLAPGELFF
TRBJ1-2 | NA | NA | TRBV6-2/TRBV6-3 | TGTGCCAGCAGTTACTCGCCCCGGGACATGAGCCGCTACACCTTC | CASSYSPRDMSRYTF
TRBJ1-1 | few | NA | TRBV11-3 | TGTGCCAGCAGCCTCGGGGGTAACACTGAAGCTTTCTTT | CASSLGGNTEAFF
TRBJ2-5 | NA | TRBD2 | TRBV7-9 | TGTGCCAGCAGCTTAGGTGGCGGGGGGTACCAAGAGACCCAGTACTTC | CASSLGGGGYQETQYF
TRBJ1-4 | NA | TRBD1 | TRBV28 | TGTGCCAGCAGGGGACAGAGTAATGAAAAACTGTTTTTT | CASRGQSNEKLFF
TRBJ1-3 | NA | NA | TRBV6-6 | TGTGCCAGCAGTAACGGACAGCAGAGTGGAAACACCATATATTTT | CASSNGQQSGNTIYF
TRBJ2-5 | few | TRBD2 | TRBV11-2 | TGTGCCAGCAGCGCGATCCGGGGAGGGGAGACCCAGTACTTC | CASSAIRGGETQYF
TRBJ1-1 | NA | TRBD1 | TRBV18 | TGTGCCAGCTCATCCAGACAGGGCAGTGACACTGAAGCTTTCTTT | CASSSRQGSDTEAFF
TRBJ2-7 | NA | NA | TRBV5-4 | TGTGCCAGCAGCTTGGCGGGATCACCCTACGAGCAGTACTTC | CASSLAGSPYEQYF
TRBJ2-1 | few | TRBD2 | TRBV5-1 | TGCGCCAGCAGCACCCCGGGACTAGCGGTCAATGAGCAGTTCTTC | CASSTPGLAVNEQFF
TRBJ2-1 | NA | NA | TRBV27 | TGTGCCAGCAGTTTAGAGGCGAGCTCCTACAATGAGCAGTTCTTC | CASSLEASSYNEQFF
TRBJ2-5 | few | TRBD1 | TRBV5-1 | TGCGCCAGCAGCTACCGGGACAGCCAAGAGACCCAGTACTTC | CASSYRDSQETQYF
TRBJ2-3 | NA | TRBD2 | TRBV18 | TGTGCCAGCTCACCGCGCGCGACTAGCGGGGGCACAGATACGCAGTATTTT | CASSPRATSGGTDTQYF
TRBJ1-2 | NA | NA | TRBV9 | TGTGCCAGCAGTCAAGGAGGAGGATCAAAATATGGCTACACCTTC | CASSQGGGSKYGYTF
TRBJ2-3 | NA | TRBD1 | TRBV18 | TGTGCCAGCTCAGTCTACTCCGGACAGGGTGAAGATACGCAGTATTTT | CASSVYSGQGEDTQYF
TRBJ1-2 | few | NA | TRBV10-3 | TGTGCCACCCAGGGCGGAGGGGGCTACACCTTC | CATQGGGGYTF
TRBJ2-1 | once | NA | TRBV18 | TGTGCCAGCTCACCTCAACAGGACAATGAGCAGTTCTTC | CASSPQQDNEQFF
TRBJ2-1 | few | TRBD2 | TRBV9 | TGTGCCAGCAGCCTCCGGCTAGCGGGGGGGCACGAGCAGTTCTTC | CASSLRLAGGHEQFF
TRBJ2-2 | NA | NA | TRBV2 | TGTGCCAGCAGTTCCTCCGGGTTGGGCACCGGGGAGCTGTTTTTT | CASSSSGLGTGELFF
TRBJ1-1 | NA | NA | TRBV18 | TGTGCCAGCTCACCCTGGCAGGGCTACACTGAAGCTTTCTTT | CASSPWQGYTEAFF
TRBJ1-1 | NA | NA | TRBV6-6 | TGTGCCAGCAGTGACCTAGTAGGGGGATCGACTGAAGCTTTCTTT | CASSDLVGGSTEAFF
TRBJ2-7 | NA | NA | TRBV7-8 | TGTGCCAGCAGCTTCGGTAACTCCTACGAGCAGTACTTC | CASSFGNSYEQYF
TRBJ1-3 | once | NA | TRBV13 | TGTGCCAGCAGCTTAGGGCAGGTTCCTGGAAACACCATATATTTT | CASSLGQVPGNTIYF
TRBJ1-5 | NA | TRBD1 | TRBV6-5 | TGTGCCAGCAGCGAGGGGGCAGGCAATCAGCCCCAGCATTTT | CASSEGAGNQPQHF
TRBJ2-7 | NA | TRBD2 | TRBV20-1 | TGCAGTGCTAGTTTAGGACTAGCGACCGAGCAGTACTTC | CSASLGLATEQYF
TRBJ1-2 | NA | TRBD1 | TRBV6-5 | TGTGCCACCGGGACAGCGTATGGCTACACCTTC | CATGTAYGYTF